This is a list of T cell receptor beta chains from one sample in a study of shared clonotypes between healthy human individuals. Clones were sequenced by immunoSEQ multiplex PCR, and TCRdb holds only the in-frame ones, with some missing. In the table there are roughly 2.1 million clones, under 95% of which are singletons. The sample was naive CD8+ T cells from PBMCs. Receptors originate from a man aged 18 to 29 in good health. Some clones in this sample may be carry-over from other donors' samples. Each CDR3 is given with its conserved first and last residue. Fields, in order: V gene, clone size, D gene, J gene, CDR3 protein, CDR3 DNA. A D gene is named only where the DNA matches it firmly. Size is stated for part of the rows, as once, few or many counts, or as a class when the clone is expanded.

TRBV2	.	.	TRBJ1-4	CASSETRGRIGEKLFF	TGTGCCAGCAGTGAAACTCGGGGGCGTATCGGTGAAAAACTGTTTTTT
TRBV28	.	.	TRBJ1-5	CASVIARDDLMPQHF	TGTGCCAGCGTTATCGCCCGGGACGACTTGATGCCCCAGCATTTT
TRBV7-8	.	.	TRBJ2-7	CASVELESGTTVPSYEQYF	TGTGCCAGCGTAGAGCTCGAATCCGGGACAACCGTCCCGTCCTACGAGCAGTACTTC
TRBV6-6	.	.	TRBJ2-1	CASSPTSSYNEQFF	TGTGCCAGCAGCCCTACCTCGTCCTACAATGAGCAGTTCTTC
TRBV2	.	.	TRBJ2-1	CASNAGLAPYNEQFF	TGTGCCAGCAACGCAGGTCTAGCGCCTTACAATGAGCAGTTCTTC
TRBV5-1	once	TRBD1	TRBJ1-1	CASSEGQSGTEAFF	TGCGCCAGCAGCGAGGGACAGAGTGGCACTGAAGCTTTCTTT
TRBV19	.	.	TRBJ1-1	CASSIVEGMNTEAFF	TGTGCCAGTAGTATCGTCGAGGGGATGAACACTGAAGCTTTCTTT
TRBV6-1	once	TRBD1	TRBJ2-7	CASSHRQGGGGEQYF	TGTGCCAGCAGTCATAGACAGGGGGGCGGTGGTGAGCAGTACTTC
TRBV7-9	once	.	TRBJ1-4	CASSLVLVSTNEKLFF	TGTGCCAGCAGCTTAGTTCTCGTGTCAACTAATGAAAAACTGTTTTTT
TRBV27	few	.	TRBJ1-1	CASSTRLPGLMNTEAFF	TGTGCCAGCAGTACCCGGTTGCCTGGCCTAATGAACACTGAAGCTTTCTTT
TRBV5-4	.	TRBD1	TRBJ1-6	CASSFGTRGGSNSPLHF	TGTGCCAGCAGCTTTGGGACCCGAGGGGGCTCGAATTCACCCCTCCACTTT
TRBV5-1	.	TRBD1	TRBJ1-1	CASSLSQGGTEAFF	TGCGCCAGCAGCTTGAGTCAGGGGGGAACTGAAGCTTTCTTT
TRBV7-9	.	.	TRBJ1-5	CASSQGGQPQHF	TGTGCCAGCAGCCAGGGAGGCCAGCCCCAGCATTTT
TRBV28	once	.	TRBJ1-5	CASGQGWQPQHF	TGTGCCAGCGGCCAGGGTTGGCAGCCCCAGCATTTT
TRBV9	once	TRBD1	TRBJ2-2	CASSVARDRGPGELFF	TGTGCCAGCAGCGTAGCTCGGGACAGGGGTCCCGGGGAGCTGTTTTTT
TRBV29-1	.	.	TRBJ2-1	CSAPGRSSYNEQFF	TGCAGCGCCCCGGGACGCAGCTCCTACAATGAGCAGTTCTTC
TRBV18	once	TRBD1	TRBJ1-3	CASSPAAKKVGTGGNTIYF	TGTGCCAGCTCACCCGCCGCCAAAAAAGTTGGGACAGGGGGAAACACCATATATTTT
TRBV7-9	.	TRBD1	TRBJ1-1	CASSSPGGPEAFF	TGTGCCAGCAGCTCACCAGGGGGACCTGAAGCTTTCTTT
TRBV5-8	.	.	TRBJ2-4	CASSIWDLKAKNIQYF	TGTGCCAGCAGCATATGGGACTTGAAAGCCAAAAACATTCAGTACTTC
TRBV7-8	.	TRBD1	TRBJ2-7	CAIGGQEFPYEQYF	TGTGCCATCGGCGGACAGGAGTTCCCCTACGAGCAGTACTTC
TRBV19	.	.	TRBJ1-5	CASSIYPETTFNQPQHF	TGTGCCAGTAGTATTTACCCCGAGACAACGTTCAATCAGCCCCAGCATTTT
TRBV7-9	.	TRBD2	TRBJ2-1	CASSFVISGINEQFF	TGTGCCAGCAGCTTTGTGATTAGCGGGATAAATGAGCAGTTCTTC
TRBV7-3	.	TRBD2	TRBJ2-3	CASSLLPSGRTDTQYF	TGTGCCAGCAGCTTATTGCCTAGCGGGAGAACAGATACGCAGTATTTT
TRBV18	.	.	TRBJ2-7	CASSPDQGVGVDEQYF	TGTGCCAGCTCACCGGACCAGGGAGTCGGGGTAGACGAGCAGTACTTC
TRBV2	.	.	TRBJ2-5	CASSEDSIQETQYF	TGTGCCAGCAGTGAGGACAGTATCCAAGAGACCCAGTACTTC
TRBV19	.	.	TRBJ1-1	CASSLLGGTEAFF	TGTGCCAGTAGCTTACTGGGTGGCACTGAAGCTTTCTTT
TRBV27	.	.	TRBJ2-2	CASKTRTDNTGELFF	TGTGCCAGCAAGACCCGGACAGATAACACCGGGGAGCTGTTTTTT
TRBV4-1	.	TRBD1	TRBJ2-7	CASSQTDRGNYEQYF	TGCGCCAGCAGCCAAACGGACAGGGGGAATTACGAGCAGTACTTC
TRBV7-6	.	TRBD2	TRBJ2-3	CASSLKREVLNTQYF	TGTGCCAGCAGCTTAAAGCGGGAGGTTCTGAATACGCAGTATTTT
TRBV28	.	TRBD2	TRBJ2-1	CASSSPRRLAGAGAYNEQFF	TGTGCCAGCAGTTCTCCTCGGAGACTAGCGGGAGCCGGGGCCTACAATGAGCAGTTCTTC
TRBV28	.	.	TRBJ2-1	CASMRGISYNEQFF	TGTGCCAGCATGAGGGGAATTTCCTACAATGAGCAGTTCTTC
TRBV6-5	.	.	TRBJ2-7	CASSNFLGYEQYF	TGTGCCAGCAGTAACTTTTTGGGGTACGAGCAGTACTTC
TRBV6-1	.	.	TRBJ2-7	CASSEGWSTPLYEQYF	TGTGCCAGCAGTGAAGGGTGGTCCACCCCTCTCTACGAGCAGTACTTC
TRBV29-1	.	.	TRBJ1-5	CSVGEGSNQPQHF	TGCAGCGTTGGTGAGGGGAGCAATCAGCCCCAGCATTTT
TRBV7-9	.	TRBD2	TRBJ2-7	CASSDSGSKYEQYF	TGTGCCAGCAGCGACAGCGGGAGTAAATACGAGCAGTACTTC
TRBV30	.	TRBD1	TRBJ1-2	CAWGETGAGGYTF	TGTGCCTGGGGGGAGACAGGGGCCGGTGGCTACACCTTC
TRBV30	.	.	TRBJ2-5	CAWSSRVPPETQYF	TGTGCCTGGAGTTCCCGGGTTCCCCCGGAGACCCAGTACTTC
TRBV28	.	.	TRBJ1-1	CASSFGVSFLGVPTEAFF	TGTGCCAGCAGTTTTGGCGTGTCTTTCCTAGGGGTCCCCACTGAAGCTTTCTTT
TRBV13	.	.	TRBJ1-4	CASSNAGTGRRGLFF	TGTGCCAGCAGCAATGCGGGCACAGGGCGGCGAGGACTGTTTTTT
TRBV28	.	.	TRBJ1-5	CASSFAAKYSNQPQHF	TGTGCCAGCAGTTTTGCAGCAAAATATAGCAATCAGCCCCAGCATTTT
TRBV7-9	.	.	TRBJ2-7	CASSLTFHEQYF	TGTGCCAGCAGCCTCACTTTCCACGAGCAGTACTTC
TRBV4-1	.	.	TRBJ1-1	CASSQDSGYTEAFF	TGCGCCAGCAGCCAAGATTCAGGGTATACTGAAGCTTTCTTT